These 2 T cell receptor beta chains share one sample of origin, sequenced in a study of T cell clones after liver transplantation. The method was immunoSEQ multiplex PCR; TCRdb's version includes in-frame clones alone and lacks a portion of them. This table has some 80,000 clones, around 84% appearing once. The sample consisted of CD4+ T cells from blood, taken 48 months after liver transplant. All receptors derive from a human patient who received a liver transplant. Part of the T cell pool may stem from the graft donor.

This clone was detected a few times. The V call is TRBV4-3, the J call TRBJ1-6, with D unresolved. This CDR3 is built from 12 residues. Deletions cut 4 bases from V and 7 bases from J, with 5 bases between. CDR1 and CDR2 (germline): LGHNA, YSLEER. CDR3 in DNA: TGCGCCAGCAGCCTAGGGAATTCACCCCTCCACTTT. It specifies CASSLGNSPLHF.

In this sample, this clone turned up a few times. J is TRBJ1-2 and V is TRBV7-2; 8 bases agree with TRBD1. This CDR3 is 14 amino acids long. Germline loops: CDR1 SGHTA, CDR2 FQGNSA. Trimming took 5 bases from V and 4 from J; bases not matched to a gene: 6. The CDR3 reads CASSPKQGGYGYTF. CDR3 DNA sequence: TGTGCCAGCAGCCCGAAACAGGGGGGCTATGGCTACACCTTC.